This is a list of T cell receptor beta chains from one sample in a study of shared clonotypes between healthy human individuals. The method was immunoSEQ multiplex PCR; TCRdb's version includes in-frame clones alone and lacks a portion of them. The sample lists about a million clones; roughly 77% were seen once. The specimen sequenced was memory CD4+ T cells from PBMCs. Receptor source: a man aged 18-30 years in good health. Some clones in this sample may be carry-over from other donors' samples. Both conserved end residues are part of each CDR3. A D gene is named only where the DNA matches it firmly. Rows give clone size only sometimes, using once, few, many, or a class for an expanded clone.

V gene	J gene	clone size	D gene	CDR3 DNA	CDR3 protein
TRBV21-1	TRBJ2-2	-	-	TGTGCCAGCAGTCCCACGGGACAGGGGTACACCGGGGAGCTGTTTTTT	CASSPTGQGYTGELFF
TRBV5-1	TRBJ2-7	few	-	TGCGCCAGCAGCTTGGTGGACGCGGCTTCCGAGCAGTACTTC	CASSLVDAASEQYF
TRBV2	TRBJ1-5	once	-	TGTGCCAGCAGTGATTCGTGGAATCAGCCCCAGCATTTT	CASSDSWNQPQHF
TRBV28	TRBJ1-2	-	-	TGTGCCAGCAGTTTCAACAACTATGGCTACACCTTC	CASSFNNYGYTF
TRBV21-1	TRBJ2-5	once	-	TGTGCCAGCAGCGACCTGGGCAGCGGGAGGACCCAAGAGACCCAGTACTTC	CASSDLGSGRTQETQYF
TRBV11-3	TRBJ2-1	-	-	TGTGCCAGCAGCCTCCAGGGGAATGAGCAGTTCTTC	CASSLQGNEQFF
TRBV30	TRBJ1-2	-	-	TGTGCCTGGAGTGGGACCGGGGACGGCTACACCTTC	CAWSGTGDGYTF
TRBV19	TRBJ1-1	few	TRBD1	TGTGCCAGTAGTGCTGAACAGGGGCGGACTGAAGCTTTCTTT	CASSAEQGRTEAFF
TRBV28	TRBJ2-7	-	-	TGTGCCAGCAGTGGCCTAGGACAGCATAGCTCCTACGAGCAGTACTTC	CASSGLGQHSSYEQYF
TRBV28	TRBJ1-5	once	-	TGTGCCAGCAGTGACACAGTAGGCCTTCAGCCCCAGCATTTT	CASSDTVGLQPQHF
TRBV7-9	TRBJ2-5	-	TRBD1	TGTGCCAGCAGCTTCGGGCAGGGGGCTTTTGAGACCCAGTACTTC	CASSFGQGAFETQYF
TRBV7-2	TRBJ2-7	-	-	TGTGCCAGCAGCCTCGCGAGGGTGACTCGGGAGCAGTACTTC	CASSLARVTREQYF
TRBV7-9	TRBJ2-3	-	TRBD2	TGTGCCAGCAGCTTGCGACTAGCGGCCAACACAGATACGCAGTATTTT	CASSLRLAANTDTQYF
TRBV12-5	TRBJ1-5	-	-	TGTGCTAGTGGTTTGGGGGATCAGCCCCAGCATTTT	CASGLGDQPQHF
TRBV10-3	TRBJ2-1	-	-	TGTGCCATCAGTGAGTCGGGGGTGGAGGACAATGAGCAGTTCTTC	CAISESGVEDNEQFF
TRBV5-4	TRBJ2-7	-	TRBD1	TGTGCCAGCACCCCGGACAGGGGACCTCAGTACTTC	CASTPDRGPQYF
TRBV19	TRBJ2-1	-	TRBD1	TGTGCCAGTAGTATAGCTCCGGGACAGGGTTGGAATGAGCAGTTCTTC	CASSIAPGQGWNEQFF
TRBV5-1	TRBJ2-3	-	TRBD2	TGCGCCAGCAGCTTGACTAGCGGACCCACAGATACGCAGTATTTT	CASSLTSGPTDTQYF
TRBV11-2	TRBJ2-3	-	-	TGTGCCAGCAGCTTAGTATCTCACTTCACAGATACGCAGTATTTT	CASSLVSHFTDTQYF
TRBV5-1	TRBJ2-5	-	-	TGCGCCAGCAGCATCGACTTGCCAGGGTCCGAGACCCAGTACTTC	CASSIDLPGSETQYF
TRBV29-1	TRBJ2-3	-	-	TGCAGCGTTGAAGCGGGGGCCACAGATACGCAGTATTTT	CSVEAGATDTQYF
TRBV28	TRBJ2-2	-	-	TGTGCCAGCAGTTTTTTAAGCGGGACAGACGTCACTGGCGCCGGGGAGCTGTTTTTT	CASSFLSGTDVTGAGELFF
TRBV5-3	TRBJ2-7	-	-	TGTGCCAGGTCCTTAAAGGAGCAGTACTTC	CARSLKEQYF
TRBV6-6	TRBJ2-1	-	-	TGTGCCAGCAGTATTGTGGGCCCTAAGTTCTTC	CASSIVGPKFF
TRBV5-1	TRBJ2-7	-	-	TGCGCCAGCAGCTTGGCCCAGGGCAGGGACTACGAGCAGTACTTC	CASSLAQGRDYEQYF
TRBV29-1	TRBJ2-3	-	-	TGCAGCGTTGAAGGGTCGTTTAGCACAGATACGCAGTATTTT	CSVEGSFSTDTQYF
TRBV2	TRBJ2-3	-	TRBD1	TGTGCCAGCAGGTCGACGGGTCTCTCAGGGGGAGATACGCAGTATTTT	CASRSTGLSGGDTQYF
TRBV4-3	TRBJ1-1	-	-	TGCGCCAGCAGCCCCCAACCCCGGCAGCAGGGGAACACTGAAGCTTTCTTT	CASSPQPRQQGNTEAFF
TRBV28	TRBJ1-5	-	TRBD1	TGTGCCAGCAGTCCCGGGACAGGGGGCGCCGGGGGTCGGTATCAGCCCCAGCATTTT	CASSPGTGGAGGRYQPQHF
TRBV6-5	TRBJ2-7	-	-	TGTGCCAGCAGTTACGGGCCGTCAGGCAGCTACGAGCAGTACTTC	CASSYGPSGSYEQYF
TRBV6-6	TRBJ2-7	-	-	TGTGCCAGCAGTTTCGGACAGTTAACCTACGAGCAGTACTTC	CASSFGQLTYEQYF
TRBV29-1	TRBJ1-4	-	-	TGCAGCGTCCGAAGGTCTCCGAATGAAAAACTGTTTTTT	CSVRRSPNEKLFF
TRBV6-1	TRBJ2-6	-	-	TGTGCCAGCAGTGGGAACAGGTACACTTCTGGGGCCAACGTCCTGACTTTC	CASSGNRYTSGANVLTF
TRBV5-1	TRBJ1-5	once	-	TGCGCCAGCAGCGAGGGGTCCGCATCCCTCGGGCAGCCCCAGCATTTT	CASSEGSASLGQPQHF
TRBV5-1	TRBJ2-1	-	TRBD1	TGCGCCAGCAGCTTGATACAGGGGGACTACAATGAGCAGTTCTTC	CASSLIQGDYNEQFF
TRBV14	TRBJ1-6	-	-	TGTGCCAGCAGCCAGACACCGGGCTCCTATAATTCACCCCTCCACTTT	CASSQTPGSYNSPLHF
TRBV5-6	TRBJ2-7	-	-	TGTGCCAGCAGCTTGGCCGGAGACCCCTACGAGCAGTACTTC	CASSLAGDPYEQYF
TRBV6-1	TRBJ2-5	-	-	TGTGCCAGCAGTGGGGGCGGTTTACAAGAGACCCAGTACTTC	CASSGGGLQETQYF
TRBV5-8	TRBJ1-1	-	-	TGTGCCAGCAGCCGACAGAGGCGGACTGAAGCTTTCTTT	CASSRQRRTEAFF
TRBV5-6	TRBJ1-2	-	TRBD1	TGTGCCAGCAGCTTGGTGGACAGGGAGCACTATGGCTACACCTTC	CASSLVDREHYGYTF
TRBV2	TRBJ1-1	few	-	TGTGCCAGCAGTGTCCTAGGGTGGCCTTTCTTT	CASSVLGWPFF
TRBV4-1	TRBJ2-5	-	-	TGCGCCAGCAGCCAAGTCGGCGCAGAGACCCAGTACTTC	CASSQVGAETQYF
TRBV20-1	TRBJ2-7	-	-	TGCAGTGCTAGAAACCCCTACGAGCAGTACTTC	CSARNPYEQYF
TRBV6-9	TRBJ1-5	few	TRBD1	TGTGCCAACACCCAATCACAGGGGGCTGTCCAGCCCCAGCATTTT	CANTQSQGAVQPQHF
TRBV27	TRBJ1-1	-	-	TGTGCCAGCAGCCCCCGGGACCCAGGGAGGGCCATGAACACTGAAGCTTTCTTT	CASSPRDPGRAMNTEAFF
TRBV19	TRBJ2-7	-	TRBD2	TGTGCCAGTGCTAGCGGGAGGGCCGGGGCATACGAGCAGTACTTC	CASASGRAGAYEQYF
TRBV28	TRBJ1-4	few	-	TGTGCCAGCAGATTGGGGGGCGAAACTAATGAAAAACTGTTTTTT	CASRLGGETNEKLFF
TRBV18	TRBJ1-1	-	-	TGTGCCAGCTCACCGGGGCGAGGGAACACTGAAGCTTTCTTT	CASSPGRGNTEAFF
TRBV28	TRBJ1-5	-	TRBD1	TGTGCCAGCAGTTTACTTTGGACAGGGGCTAGTAGGAGCAATCAGCCCCAGCATTTT	CASSLLWTGASRSNQPQHF
TRBV6-5	TRBJ1-1	few	-	TGTGCCAGCAGTTACTCTTCGATCGGTCGAACTGAAGCTTTCTTT	CASSYSSIGRTEAFF
TRBV28	TRBJ2-7	-	-	TGTGCCAGCAGTTTTGGGGCTCGGGGGTATCCTTTCTACGAGCAGTACTTC	CASSFGARGYPFYEQYF
TRBV2	TRBJ2-3	-	-	TGTGCCAGCAGTCGCTACTCGACAGATACGCAGTATTTT	CASSRYSTDTQYF
TRBV27	TRBJ1-1	-	TRBD1	TGTGCCAGCAGTACCTACAGGGGGAACACTGAAGCTTTCTTT	CASSTYRGNTEAFF
TRBV7-2	TRBJ2-3	-	TRBD1	TGTGCCAGCAGCTACGGACAGGGGGCGACAGATACGCAGTATTTT	CASSYGQGATDTQYF
TRBV19	TRBJ1-5	-	TRBD1	TGTGCCAGTAGGTACCGGGACAGGCCCAATCAGCCCCAGCATTTT	CASRYRDRPNQPQHF
TRBV9	TRBJ1-4	-	TRBD1	TGTGCCAGCAGCCCCACCGGACAGGGTGCTAATGAAAAACTGTTTTTT	CASSPTGQGANEKLFF
TRBV5-1	TRBJ1-5	-	-	TGCGCCAGCAGCTTGGAAGGCATTATAGGTCAGCCCCAGCATTTT	CASSLEGIIGQPQHF